These 10 T cell receptor beta chains were all obtained from the same sample, sequenced in a study of CD8 T cells in Susac syndrome. Random-hexamer reverse transcription was applied to roughly 0.5 to 1 ug RNA. TCRdb used MiXCR to reprocess the immunoSEQ multiplex PCR reads, holding one entry per CDR3 protein. Of 230,000 or so distinct CDR3 sequences listed, around 96% are singletons. The sequencing input was CD4+ T cells from PBMCs. These receptors came from a human donor with multiple sclerosis.

The sample holds one count of this clonotype. This chain joins TRBV12-3 or TRBV12-4 and TRBJ2-3, with 10 nucleotides matching TRBD1. J lost 3 bases, V lost 8 bases, and 5 bases had no gene match. The CDR3 runs to 14 residues. CDR3 amino acids: CASLRDRGTDTQYF. The CDR3 region has the DNA TGTGCCAGCTTAAGGGACAGGGGAACAGATACGCAGTATTTT.

This sequence joins TRBV9 and TRBJ1-4; D is unresolved. The CDR3 has 15 amino acids. Germline loops: CDR1 SGDLS, CDR2 YYNGEE. Trimming removed 4 bases from V and 5 bases from J, with 15 bases in between. DNA for the CDR3: TGTGCCAGCAGCACACTCGGACGGCCGAATGAAAAACTGTTTTTT. Translated, it gives CASSTLGRPNEKLFF.

The chain joins TRBV18 to TRBJ1-3; D remains ambiguous. Germline CDR1 is KGHSH and CDR2 is LQKENI. The length of the CDR3 is 15 residues. Trimming removed 0 bases at V and 0 bases at J, with 6 bases between. The CDR3 protein is CASSPPFSSGNTIYF. In DNA form, the CDR3 reads TGTGCCAGCTCACCACCATTCAGCTCTGGAAACACCATATATTTT.

V is TRBV20-1 and J is TRBJ1-5, with unresolved D. The germline CDR1 and CDR2 sequences are DFQATT and SNEGSKA (reference sequence). This CDR3 has 12 residues. Between the trimmed V and J ends, which lost 5 bases and 0 bases, there was a span of 5 bases. The CDR3 protein is CSAGLSNQPQHF. As DNA, the CDR3 is TGCAGTGCTGGGCTTAGCAATCAGCCCCAGCATTTT.

The genes are TRBV9 and TRBJ2-3; TRBD2 matches at 8 bases. Germline V gene sequence: CDR1 SGDLS, CDR2 YYNGEE. CDR3 size: 16 residues. After removal of 8 bases from V and 1 base from J, the junction contained 12 bases not matched to a gene. The CDR3 sequence: CASNRAGGGRTDTQYF. The CDR3 DNA reads TGTGCCAGTAACCGAGCCGGGGGGGGACGCACAGATACGCAGTATTTT. Full variable domain (remainder filled in from reference TRBV9 and TRBJ2-3): DSGVTQTPKHLITATGQRVTLRCSPRSGDLSVYWYQQSLDQGLQFLIQYYNGEERAKGNILERFSAQQFPDLHSELNLSSLELGDSALYFCASNRAGGGRTDTQYFGPGTRLTVL.

This clonotype was detected once. The chain has TRBV2 and TRBJ2-1; D might be TRBD1 (6 bases). CDR1 is SNHLY, CDR2 FYNNEI, per germline. CDR3 length equals 13 residues. Deletions cut 1 base from V and 9 bases from J, with 10 bases between. CDR3 sequence (DNA): TGTGCCAGCAGTGAAGAACAGGGCGGTGAGCAGTTCTTC. Translated: CASSEEQGGEQFF.

The V and J genes are TRBV20-1 and TRBJ2-7; weak D call: TRBD2 (5 bases). Germline lookup yields CDR1 DFQATT and CDR2 SNEGSKA (reference sequence). The V and J ends lost 4 bases and 7 bases respectively, with 17 bases between them. The CDR3 is 13 residues long. The CDR3 is CSANVETTGEQYF. The CDR3 DNA reads as TGCAGTGCTAATGTAGAAACCACGGGGGAGCAGTACTTC.

The gene calls are TRBV18 and TRBJ2-7; tentative D call: TRBD1 (6 bases). Germline-derived CDR1 and CDR2 are KGHSH and LQKENI. V lost 2 bases, J lost 0 bases, and 8 bases lay in between. This CDR3 spans 14 amino acids. The CDR3 nucleotides read TGTGCCAGCTCACCAGCAGGGGCCTCCTACGAGCAGTACTTC. Protein: CASSPAGASYEQYF.

The chain recombines TRBV9 with TRBJ2-1; 10 nucleotides match TRBD1. This CDR3 has 17 residues. The germline V gene encodes CDR1 SGDLS and CDR2 YYNGEE. After removal of 1 base from V and 4 bases from J, the junction contained 8 bases not matched to a gene. In DNA, the CDR3 is TGTGCCAGCAGCGTAATCCCCGGGACAGGGGAATACAATGAGCAGTTCTTC. Residues: CASSVIPGTGEYNEQFF.

This clonotype was seen a single time. This chain uses TRBV3-1 with TRBJ1-1; 10 bases map to TRBD1. Looked up from germline, CDR1 is LGHDT and CDR2 is YNNKEL (reference sequence). V lost 1 base to trimming and J lost 9 bases; unmatched junction nucleotides: 2. The CDR3 is 13 amino acids. CDR3 region: CASSQGTGGKAFF. Here the CDR3 DNA reads TGTGCCAGCAGCCAAGGGACAGGGGGAAAAGCTTTCTTT.